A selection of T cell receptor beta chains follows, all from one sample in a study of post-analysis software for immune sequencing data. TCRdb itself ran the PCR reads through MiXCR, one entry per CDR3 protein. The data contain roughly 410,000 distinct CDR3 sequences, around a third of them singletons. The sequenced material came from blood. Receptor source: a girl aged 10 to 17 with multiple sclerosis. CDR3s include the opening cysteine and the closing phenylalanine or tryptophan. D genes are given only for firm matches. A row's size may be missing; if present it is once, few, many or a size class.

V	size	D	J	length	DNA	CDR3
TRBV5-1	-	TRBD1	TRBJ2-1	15	TGCGCCAGCAGCACCTACCGGGACAGGGTCGGTGAGCAGTTCTTC	CASSTYRDRVGEQFF
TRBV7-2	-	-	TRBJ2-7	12	TGTGCCACCGCGGCAGGGTCCTACGAGCAGTACTTC	CATAAGSYEQYF
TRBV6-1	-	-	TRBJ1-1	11	TGTGCCAGCAGTGAAAGGTTGGGAGCTTTCTTT	CASSERLGAFF
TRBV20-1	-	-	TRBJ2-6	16	TGCAGTGCTATGAGGGGGATGAGCTCTGGGGCCAACGTCCTGACTTTC	CSAMRGMSSGANVLTF
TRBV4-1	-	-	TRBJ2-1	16	TGCGCCAGCAGCCAACAACCCGGAAGGACCTCCAATGAGCAGTTCTTC	CASSQQPGRTSNEQFF
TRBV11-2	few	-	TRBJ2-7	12	TGTGCCAGCAGCTTAGGGCGCTTCGAGCAGTACTTC	CASSLGRFEQYF
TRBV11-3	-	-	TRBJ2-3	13	TGTGCCAGCAGCTACGGCCCCGGGGATACGCAGTATTTT	CASSYGPGDTQYF
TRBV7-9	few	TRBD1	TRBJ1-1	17	TGTGCCAGCAGCTTATCCACAGGGGATCAGTGGGGCACTGAAGCTTTCTTT	CASSLSTGDQWGTEAFF
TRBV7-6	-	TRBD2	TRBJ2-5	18	TGTGCCAGCAGCTTAGGGCTAGCGGGAGGAAAATCGCGAGAGACCCAGTACTTC	CASSLGLAGGKSRETQYF
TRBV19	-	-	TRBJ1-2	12	TGTGCCAGTAGTATGGTAACCGCCGGCTACACCTTC	CASSMVTAGYTF
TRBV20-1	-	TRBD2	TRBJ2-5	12	TGCAGTGCCGGACTAGACGAAGAGACCCAGTACTTC	CSAGLDEETQYF
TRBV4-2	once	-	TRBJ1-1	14	TGTGCCAGCAGCCAATCCACGGAACAGGGTGAAGCTTTCTTT	CASSQSTEQGEAFF
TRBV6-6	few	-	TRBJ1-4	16	TGTGCCAGCAGCTACACAGGGCAAACCACTAATGAAAAACTGTTTTTT	CASSYTGQTTNEKLFF
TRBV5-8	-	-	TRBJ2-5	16	TGTGCCAGCAGCTTGGCCTTAGGGCGGCTCAAAGAGACCCAGTACTTC	CASSLALGRLKETQYF
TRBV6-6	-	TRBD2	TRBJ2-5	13	TGTGCCAGCCGTCGACTAGCTCAAGAGACCCAGTACTTC	CASRRLAQETQYF
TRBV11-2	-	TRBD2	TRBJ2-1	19	TGTGCCAGCAGCGCACGGGGACTAGCGGGGCCGAGCTCCTACAATGAGCAGTTCTTC	CASSARGLAGPSSYNEQFF
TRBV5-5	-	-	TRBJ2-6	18	TGTGCCAGCAGCCCATTCCCGGGACTCCGCTCTGGGGCCAACGTCCTGACTTTC	CASSPFPGLRSGANVLTF
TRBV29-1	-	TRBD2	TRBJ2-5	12	TGCAGCGTTGAAGCAGGGAGGGGGACCCAGTACTTC	CSVEAGRGTQYF
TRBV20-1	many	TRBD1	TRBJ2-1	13	TGCAGTGCTAGAAGGGACAGGGTAAATGAGCAGTTCTTC	CSARRDRVNEQFF
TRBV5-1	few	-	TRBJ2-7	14	TGCGCCAGCAGCTGGCGCTCGTCTTCCTACGAGCAGTACTTC	CASSWRSSSYEQYF
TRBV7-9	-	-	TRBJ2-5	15	TGTGCCAGCAGCTTAGCGCGGTGGGAGGAAGAGACCCAGTACTTC	CASSLARWEEETQYF
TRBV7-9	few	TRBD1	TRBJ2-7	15	TGTGCCAGCAGCCCCCGGGACAGCCGCTCCTACGAGCAGTACTTC	CASSPRDSRSYEQYF
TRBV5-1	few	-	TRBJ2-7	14	TGCGCCAGCAGCGTAGGGGTTCCCGGCCCTGGGCAGTACTTC	CASSVGVPGPGQYF